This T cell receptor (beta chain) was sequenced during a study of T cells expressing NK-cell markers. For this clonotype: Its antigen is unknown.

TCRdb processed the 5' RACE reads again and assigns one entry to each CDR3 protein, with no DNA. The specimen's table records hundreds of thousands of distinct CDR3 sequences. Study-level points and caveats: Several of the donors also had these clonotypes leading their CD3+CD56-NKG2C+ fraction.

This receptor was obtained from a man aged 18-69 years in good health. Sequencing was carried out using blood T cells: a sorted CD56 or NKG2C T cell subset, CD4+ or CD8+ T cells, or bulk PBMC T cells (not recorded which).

The CDR3 reads CASMGTGGSYEQYF. This chain links TRBV6-1 with TRBJ2-7; lacking DNA, the TRBD1 call made by TCRdb goes unchecked. The CDR3 consists of 14 residues. The germline CDR1 and CDR2 sequences are MNHNS and SASEGT.